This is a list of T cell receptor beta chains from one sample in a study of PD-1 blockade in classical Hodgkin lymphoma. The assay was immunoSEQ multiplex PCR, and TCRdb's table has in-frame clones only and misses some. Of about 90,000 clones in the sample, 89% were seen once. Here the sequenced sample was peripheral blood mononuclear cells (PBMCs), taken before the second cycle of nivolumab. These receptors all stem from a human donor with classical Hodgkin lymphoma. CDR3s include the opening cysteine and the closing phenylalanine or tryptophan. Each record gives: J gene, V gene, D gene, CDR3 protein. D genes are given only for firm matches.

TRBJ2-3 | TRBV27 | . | CASSLTGYPSPDTQYF
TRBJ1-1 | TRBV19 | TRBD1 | CASSMGQANTEAFF
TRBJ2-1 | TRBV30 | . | CAWSRSSTNEQFF
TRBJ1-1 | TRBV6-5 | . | CASSVSALNTEAFF
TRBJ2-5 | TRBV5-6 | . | CASSLEGSMETQYF
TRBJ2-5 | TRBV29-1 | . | CSVGETQYF
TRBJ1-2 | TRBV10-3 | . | CAISESDRSYGYTF
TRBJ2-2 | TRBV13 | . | CASSLGGPNTGELFF
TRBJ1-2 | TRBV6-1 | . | CASSEEIDRFYGYTF
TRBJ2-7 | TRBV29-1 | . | CSVEKQGYEQYF
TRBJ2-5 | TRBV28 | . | CASKKGTSQETQYF
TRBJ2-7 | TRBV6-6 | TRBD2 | CASSYPGLAAYEQYF
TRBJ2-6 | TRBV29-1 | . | CSVGVGGGFISGANVLTF
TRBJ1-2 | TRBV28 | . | CASSSAQGQRGYTF
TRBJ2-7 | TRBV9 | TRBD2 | CASSASSGAYEQYF
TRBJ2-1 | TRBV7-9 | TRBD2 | CASSPSGSSYNEQFF
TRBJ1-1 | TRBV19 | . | CASSPTMNTEAFF
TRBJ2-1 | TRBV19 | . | CASSIRLADEQFF
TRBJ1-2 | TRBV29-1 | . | CSVIGDGYTF
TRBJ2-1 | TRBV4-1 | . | CASSQALGEQFF
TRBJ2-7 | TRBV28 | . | CASSFTGASHEQYF
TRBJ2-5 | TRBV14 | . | CASSQKTRLETQYF
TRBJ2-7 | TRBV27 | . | CASSLSGGLGEQYF
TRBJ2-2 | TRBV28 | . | CASSFRGRNTGELFF
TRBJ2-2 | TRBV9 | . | CASRTGGSNTGELFF
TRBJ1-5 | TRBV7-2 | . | CASSSDSNQPQHF
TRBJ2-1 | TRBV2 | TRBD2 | CASSESPLAGGNEQFF
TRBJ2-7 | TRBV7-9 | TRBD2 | CASSQSSGLIYEQYF
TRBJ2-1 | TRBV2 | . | CASRRQGLYNEQFF
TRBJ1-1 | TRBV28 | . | CASNLYGGDNTEAFF
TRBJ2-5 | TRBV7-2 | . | CASSLGVGETQYF
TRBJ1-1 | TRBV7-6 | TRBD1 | CASSWEPGQGWGTEAFF
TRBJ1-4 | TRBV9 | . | CASSVDGEKLFF
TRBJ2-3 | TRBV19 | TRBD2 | CASSIMGLAGTDTQYF
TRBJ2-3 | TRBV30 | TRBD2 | CAWRAFGLADFPDTQYF
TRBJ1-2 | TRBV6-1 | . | CASSEGGRYSRGGYTF
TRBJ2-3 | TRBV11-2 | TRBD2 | CASSSSSSGGVDTQYF
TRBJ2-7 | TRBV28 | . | CASSTSYEQYF
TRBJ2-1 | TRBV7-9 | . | CASSLADYREGSSYNEQFF